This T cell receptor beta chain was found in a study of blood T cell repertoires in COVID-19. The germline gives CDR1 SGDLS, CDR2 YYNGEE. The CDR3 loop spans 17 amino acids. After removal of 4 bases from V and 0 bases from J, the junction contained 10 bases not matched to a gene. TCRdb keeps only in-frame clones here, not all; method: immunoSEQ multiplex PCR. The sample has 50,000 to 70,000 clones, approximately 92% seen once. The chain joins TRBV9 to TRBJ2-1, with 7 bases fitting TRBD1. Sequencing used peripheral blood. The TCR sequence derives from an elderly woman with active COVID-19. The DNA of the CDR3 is TGTGCCAGCAGCTTCCGCTCCCGGGACAGCTCCTACAATGAGCAGTTCTTC. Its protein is CASSFRSRDSSYNEQFF.